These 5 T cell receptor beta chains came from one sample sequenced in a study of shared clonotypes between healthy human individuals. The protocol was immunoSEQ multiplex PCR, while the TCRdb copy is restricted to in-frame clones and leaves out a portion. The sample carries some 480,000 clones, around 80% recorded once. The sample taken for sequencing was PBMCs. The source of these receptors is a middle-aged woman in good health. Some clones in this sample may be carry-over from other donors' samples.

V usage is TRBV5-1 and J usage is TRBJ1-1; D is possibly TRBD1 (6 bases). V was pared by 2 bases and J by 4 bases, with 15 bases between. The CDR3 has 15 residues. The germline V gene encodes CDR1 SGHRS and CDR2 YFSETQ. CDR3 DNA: TGCGCCAGCAGCTTAGTCCCGGGGGCGAGCACTGAAGCTTTCTTT. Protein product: CASSLVPGASTEAFF.

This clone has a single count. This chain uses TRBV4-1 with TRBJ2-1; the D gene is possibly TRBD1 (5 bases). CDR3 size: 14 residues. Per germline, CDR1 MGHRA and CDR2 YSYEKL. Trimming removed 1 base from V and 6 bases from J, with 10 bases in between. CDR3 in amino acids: CASSQVGQTNEQFF. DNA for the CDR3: TGCGCCAGCAGCCAAGTGGGGCAGACCAATGAGCAGTTCTTC.

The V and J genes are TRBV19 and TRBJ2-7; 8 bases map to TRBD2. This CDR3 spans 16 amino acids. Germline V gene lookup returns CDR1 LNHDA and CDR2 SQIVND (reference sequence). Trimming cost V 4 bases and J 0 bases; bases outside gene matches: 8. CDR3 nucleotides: TGTGCCAGTAGTAACCCAACAAGCGGGAGCTCCTACGAGCAGTACTTC. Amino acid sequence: CASSNPTSGSSYEQYF.

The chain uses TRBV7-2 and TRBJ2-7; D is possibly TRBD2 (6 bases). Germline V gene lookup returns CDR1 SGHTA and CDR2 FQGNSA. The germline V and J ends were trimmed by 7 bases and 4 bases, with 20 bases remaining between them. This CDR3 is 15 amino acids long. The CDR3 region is CASTPSGGEVYEQYF. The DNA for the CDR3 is TGTGCCAGCACCCCCTCGGGCGGGGAGGTTTACGAGCAGTACTTC. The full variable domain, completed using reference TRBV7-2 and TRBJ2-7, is GAGVSQSPSNKVTEKGKDVELRCDPISGHTALYWYRQSLGQGLEFLIYFQGNSAPDKSGLPSDRFSAERTGGSVSTLTIQRTQQEDSAVYLCASTPSGGEVYEQYFGPGTRLTVT.

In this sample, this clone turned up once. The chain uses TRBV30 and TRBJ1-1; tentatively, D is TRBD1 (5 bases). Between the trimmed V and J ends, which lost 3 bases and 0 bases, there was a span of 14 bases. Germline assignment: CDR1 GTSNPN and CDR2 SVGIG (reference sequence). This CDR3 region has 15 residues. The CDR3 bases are TGTGCCTGGAGCCTATTGGGGGGGGTGAACACTGAAGCTTTCTTT. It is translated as CAWSLLGGVNTEAFF.